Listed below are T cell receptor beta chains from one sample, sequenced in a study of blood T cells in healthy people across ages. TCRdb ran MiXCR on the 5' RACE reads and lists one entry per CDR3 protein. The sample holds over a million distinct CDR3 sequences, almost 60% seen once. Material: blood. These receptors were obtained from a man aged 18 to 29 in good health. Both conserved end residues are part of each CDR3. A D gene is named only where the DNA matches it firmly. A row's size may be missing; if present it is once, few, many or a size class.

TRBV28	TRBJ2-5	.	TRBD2	CASRFKVAGQQYF	TGTGCCAGCAGATTTAAGGTAGCGGGACAACAGTACTTC
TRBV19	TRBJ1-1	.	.	CASRTLGGGTEAFF	TGTGCCAGTAGAACCCTAGGAGGAGGCACTGAAGCTTTCTTT
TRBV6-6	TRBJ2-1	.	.	CASKSGNEQFF	TGTGCCAGCAAATCGGGCAATGAGCAGTTCTTC
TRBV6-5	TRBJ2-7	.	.	CASRRGATSYEQYF	TGTGCCAGCAGGAGGGGTGCAACCTCCTACGAGCAGTACTTC
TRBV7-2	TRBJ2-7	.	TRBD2	CASRGTSGPSYEQYF	TGTGCCAGCAGGGGAACTAGCGGACCTTCCTACGAGCAGTACTTC
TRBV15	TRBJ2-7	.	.	CATSRDRRGYEQYF	TGTGCCACCAGCAGAGATCGCAGGGGTTACGAGCAGTACTTC
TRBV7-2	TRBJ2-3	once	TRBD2	CASSLGTSGGFTQYF	TGTGCCAGCAGCTTAGGGACTAGCGGGGGGTTTACGCAGTATTTT
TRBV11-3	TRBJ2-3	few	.	CASSGDGSTDTQYF	TGTGCCAGCAGCGGGGACGGGAGCACAGATACGCAGTATTTT
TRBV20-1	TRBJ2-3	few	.	CSARDRGRGGTDTQYF	TGCAGTGCTAGAGATAGGGGCCGCGGGGGCACAGATACGCAGTATTTT
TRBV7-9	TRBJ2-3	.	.	CASSPQEGFADTQYF	TGTGCCAGCAGCCCCCAGGAGGGTTTCGCAGATACGCAGTATTTT
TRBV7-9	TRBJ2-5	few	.	CASSLGGAGGKETQYF	TGTGCCAGCAGCTTGGGTGGAGCAGGAGGAAAAGAGACCCAGTACTTC
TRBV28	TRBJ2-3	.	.	CASTISPGTDTQYF	TGTGCCAGCACCATAAGCCCGGGCACAGATACGCAGTATTTT
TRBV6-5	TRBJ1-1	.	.	CASTRDNMNTEAFF	TGTGCCAGCACCCGGGACAACATGAACACTGAAGCTTTCTTT
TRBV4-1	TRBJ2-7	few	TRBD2	CASSPVAGWDEQYF	TGCGCCAGCAGCCCCGTAGCGGGATGGGACGAGCAGTACTTC
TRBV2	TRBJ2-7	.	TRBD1	CASIPGTGPYEQYF	TGTGCCAGCATTCCCGGGACAGGCCCCTACGAGCAGTACTTC
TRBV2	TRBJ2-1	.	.	CAFRSNGASGSYNEQFF	TGTGCCTTTAGATCAAACGGGGCGAGCGGATCCTACAATGAGCAGTTCTTC
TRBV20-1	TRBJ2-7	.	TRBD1	CSAKPGQELYEQYF	TGCAGTGCGAAACCGGGACAGGAACTCTACGAGCAGTACTTC
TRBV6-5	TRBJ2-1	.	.	CASSYSSSNEQFF	TGTGCCAGCAGTTACTCGAGTAGCAATGAGCAGTTCTTC
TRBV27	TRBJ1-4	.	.	CASSLYETPEKLFF	TGTGCCAGCAGTTTATATGAGACGCCGGAAAAACTGTTTTTT
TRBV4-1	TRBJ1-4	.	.	CASSQEPGQPDEKLFF	TGCGCCAGCAGCCAAGAACCGGGACAACCGGATGAAAAACTGTTTTTT
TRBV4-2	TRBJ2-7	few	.	CASSRDPYSYEQYF	TGTGCCAGCAGCAGGGATCCCTACTCCTACGAGCAGTACTTC
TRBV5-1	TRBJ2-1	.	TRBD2	CASSLDNTSGSDEQFF	TGCGCCAGCAGCTTGGATAATACTAGCGGGAGTGATGAGCAGTTCTTC
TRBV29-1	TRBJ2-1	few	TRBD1	CSASPGQGHEQFF	TGCAGCGCCTCACCGGGACAGGGGCATGAGCAGTTCTTC
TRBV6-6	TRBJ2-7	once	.	CASSYRSSGQYF	TGTGCCAGCAGTTACCGATCCTCGGGACAGTACTTC
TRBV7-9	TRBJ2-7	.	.	CASSLSNWFEQYF	TGTGCCAGCAGCTTAAGTAACTGGTTCGAGCAGTACTTC
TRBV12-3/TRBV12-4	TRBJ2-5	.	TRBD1	CASSPTGGASEQYF	TGTGCCAGCAGCCCCACAGGGGGCGCGTCGGAGCAGTACTTC
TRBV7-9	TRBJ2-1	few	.	CASRGQEDLNEQFF	TGTGCCAGCAGGGGCCAGGAAGACCTCAATGAGCAGTTCTTC
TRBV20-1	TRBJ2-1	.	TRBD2	CSARAAGGDEQFF	TGCAGTGCTAGAGCAGCGGGGGGCGATGAGCAGTTCTTC
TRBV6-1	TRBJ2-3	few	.	CASSELLGRTDTQYF	TGTGCCAGCAGTGAATTATTGGGGAGGACAGATACGCAGTATTTT